The present TCR beta chain was sequenced within a study of T cells in women clearing cervical HPV infection. Study background: Case blood was drawn when the lesion was first found; control blood after infection became undetectable. Only a few women had HLA typing results available.

Average input was around 1,300 ng genomic DNA for immunoSEQ TCR beta CDR3 amplification. TCRdb's copy holds only in-frame clones and misses some; the assay was immunoSEQ multiplex PCR. Its listing shows about 33,000 clones. Points on this clone: Its target is unknown. The CDR3 goes on 3 residues after the read ends, and that part is filled in from the germline J gene.

The CDR3 is 15 amino acids. The germline V gene has CDR1 LNHNV and CDR2 YYDKDF (reference sequence). Trimming pared 0 bases from V and 4 bases from J, leaving 13 bases between. Study observations and caveats: Timing of associations relative to infection is unclear; T-cell subsets were not isolated.

The material sequenced was blood buffy coat. The sequence was obtained from a woman aged 18 to 75 with a cervical HPV16 infection that either progressed to CIN3+ or cleared (not recorded which). The chain combines TRBV15 with TRBJ2-7, with D perhaps assigned TRBD1 or TRBD2 (7 bases each). The part of the CDR3 DNA that was read is TGTGCCACCAGCAGAGAAGGGGGCGGGAGATACGAG. It translates to CATSREGGGRYE. In full, the CDR3 is CATSREGGGRYEQYF. Combining the CDR3 with reference TRBV15 and TRBJ2-7 gives the whole variable domain DAMVIQNPRYQVTQFGKPVTLSCSQTLNHNVMYWYQQKSSQAPKLLFHYYDKDFNNEADTPDNFQSRRPNTSFCFLDIRSPGLGDTAMYLCATSREGGGRYEQYFGPGTRLTVT.